The table lists the clone carrying this T cell receptor beta chain with many counts. Its antigen is still unknown. The entry originates in a study of metastatic and nonmetastatic thyroid tumors. At the level of the study: Across peripheral blood and tumor or nodule tissue samples taken from malignant and benign thyroid patients, the repertoires were compared with one another. The study's findings and limits: Compared with benign nodules, malignant thyroid tumors were reported to have significantly higher TCR beta diversity in both blood and tumor.

TCRdb used MiXCR to call clones anew from the PCR reads. The table records roughly 20,000 clones, approximately 10% of them present only once. Each patient went into thyroid surgery without having received any treatment. The V gene's germline CDR1 is SGHDT and CDR2 YYEEEE. This CDR3 is 18 amino acids long. Trimming left V 0 bases short and J 1 base short, with 18 bases between. Material for sequencing was blood. This sequence originates from a female donor with papillary thyroid cancer or a benign thyroid nodule (not recorded which). Some clones in this sample may be carry-over from other donors' samples. J is TRBJ2-3 and V is TRBV5-6, with D perhaps matching TRBD2 (7 bases). CDR3 protein: CASSLVAWGGRRTDTQYF. DNA for the CDR3: TGTGCCAGCAGCTTGGTCGCGTGGGGGGGGCGGCGCACAGATACGCAGTATTTT.